A few counts support the clone carrying this T cell receptor beta chain. What it recognizes is unknown. The germline V gene has CDR1 SEHNR and CDR2 FQNEAQ (reference sequence). The CDR3 totals 15 residues. V was shortened by 5 bases and J by 7 bases, with 20 bases between the two germline ends. These data belong to a study of T cells after yellow fever vaccination. Notes on the study in general: Of the clonotypes, a small share occurred in both CD4 and CD8 compartments. Reappearing after the booster were most of the clones from primary vaccination (about 95% CD4, about 88% CD8). Researchers cautioned that FACS-sorted repertoires could harbor abundant clonotypes contaminating from the bulk population.

TCRdb passed the 5' RACE reads through MiXCR, listing each CDR3 protein once. In the table there are 250,000 to 300,000 distinct CDR3 sequences, approximately 5.2% of which are singletons. The chain links TRBV7-9 to TRBJ1-1; unclear D gene. The source is a man between 18 and 29 years old who received the YFV17D yellow fever vaccine. Sequenced here: CD4+ T cells sorted from PBMCs, sampled on the day of the yellow fever booster vaccination. The CDR3, as DNA: TGTGCCAGCAGCCTTCCGGCTAGGGTCGATTATGAAGCTTTCTTT. This encodes CASSLPARVDYEAFF.